The 9 T cell receptor beta chains listed next were all sequenced from one sample in a study of molecular identifiers for immune sequencing clone quantification. TCRdb analysed the PCR reads with MiXCR anew, one entry per CDR3 protein. The sample has about half a million distinct CDR3 sequences, 20% to 25% seen once. The sequenced material came from naive CD8+ T cells from blood, with Jurkat cell RNA spiked in. Subset noted: FACS-sorted CD8+CD4-CCR7+CD45RA+ naive T cells. All receptors come from a human donor in good health. Some libraries in this study had Jurkat cell RNA spiked in.

This chain links TRBV13 with TRBJ1-1; D remains ambiguous. The CDR3 runs to 12 residues. The germline CDR1 and CDR2 sequences are PRHDT and FYEKMQ (reference sequence). Trimming took off 4 bases at V and 3 bases at J, with 6 bases between the two ends. CDR3 amino acids: CASSSHDTEAFF. In DNA form, the CDR3 reads TGTGCCAGCAGCTCCCATGACACTGAAGCTTTCTTT.

There are a few counts of this clonotype. This chain joins TRBV12-3 or TRBV12-4 and TRBJ2-7; no definite D call. The CDR3 is 14 amino acids. The ends were cut back, 4 bases at V and 0 bases at J, with 10 bases in the middle. CDR3 sequence reads: CASSSGGGSYEQYF. CDR3 bases: TGTGCCAGCAGTTCGGGTGGCGGCTCCTACGAGCAGTACTTC.

To note about this clonotype: A much more abundant neighbour one base away suggests this may be a read error. This chain connects TRBV12-3 or TRBV12-4 to TRBJ2-3, with D tentatively TRBD1 (6 bases). V lost 5 bases and J 4 bases, leaving 19 bases between the germline ends. This CDR3 spans 16 amino acids. The CDR3 region is CASSPLSSGDPDTQYF. CDR3 DNA sequence: TGTGCCAGCAGTCCCCTTTCCTCAGGGGATCCAGATACGCAGTATTTT.

A remark on this clonotype: A single base separates this from a much larger clone, so it may be a read error. V is TRBV20-1 and J is TRBJ2-2, with D unresolved. Trimming cost V 6 bases and J 0 bases, with 11 bases left between them. Germline V gives CDR1 DFQATT, CDR2 SNEGSKA (reference sequence). This CDR3 contains 14 residues. The DNA of the CDR3 is TGCAGTGCCGGACCGTTCGCGAACACCGGGGAGCTGTTTTTT. It is translated as CSAGPFANTGELFF.

The chain links TRBV7-9 to TRBJ2-1, with 11 bases identical to TRBD1. V dropped 5 bases and J dropped 2; count of bases not matched to a gene: 5. The CDR3 extends over 16 amino acids. The germline V gene has CDR1 SEHNR and CDR2 FQNEAQ (reference sequence). CDR3: CASSPGTGGTYNEQFF. The CDR3 DNA reads as TGTGCCAGCAGCCCTGGGACAGGGGGTACCTACAATGAGCAGTTCTTC.

This clonotype appeared many times. The CDR3 DNA is TGCGCCAGCAGCCAATACGACGGGCGTTGGGGAACTGAAGCTTTCTTT. This codes for CASSQYDGRWGTEAFF. The chain has TRBV4-3 and TRBJ1-1; D call uncertain. CDR1 is LGHNA, CDR2 YSLEER, per germline. The CDR3 has 16 amino acids. V gave up 2 bases and J gave up 5 bases, with 18 bases separating them.

The chain links TRBV4-1 to TRBJ1-1, with D unclear. V lost 6 bases to trimming and J lost 8 bases, with 13 bases between them. The CDR3 length is 12 residues. From germline, CDR1 is MGHRA and CDR2 YSYEKL. The CDR3, as DNA: TGCGCCAGCAGTGCTGGGCTGGGCGAAGCTTTCTTT. Translation: CASSAGLGEAFF.

The sample holds many counts of this clonotype. This chain uses TRBV5-4 with TRBJ1-6; D gene ambiguous. V lost 0 bases and J lost 7, with 5 bases in between. Germline V gene sequence: CDR1 SGHNT, CDR2 YYREEE (reference sequence). This CDR3 is built from 13 residues. The CDR3 DNA sequence: TGTGCCAGCAGCTTGGACAGAAATTCACCCCTCCACTTT. Translated, it gives CASSLDRNSPLHF. Together with reference TRBV5-4 and TRBJ1-6, the CDR3 gives the full variable domain: ETGVTQSPTHLIKTRGQQVTLRCSSQSGHNTVSWYQQALGQGPQFIFQYYREEENGRGNFPPRFSGLQFPNYSSELNVNALELDDSALYLCASSLDRNSPLHFGNGTRLTVT.

The V gene is TRBV6-5, the J gene TRBJ2-5; 8 nucleotides match TRBD2. The CDR3 covers 16 residues. The germline V gene has CDR1 MNHEY and CDR2 SVGAGI. V trimming: 0 bases; J trimming: 3 bases; junction bases outside the gene matches: 6. CDR3 DNA sequence: TGTGCCAGCAGTTACTCACTAGCGGAAATTAAAGAGACCCAGTACTTC. It is translated as CASSYSLAEIKETQYF.